These 18 T cell receptor beta chains were sequenced from one sample in a study of blood T cell repertoires in COVID-19. The method was immunoSEQ multiplex PCR; TCRdb's version includes in-frame clones alone and lacks a portion of them. The sample consists of about 220,000 clones, 80% of them appearing once. The sequenced sample was peripheral blood. These receptors were taken from a human donor in a cohort sampled during active COVID-19.

In its sample, this clone was seen a few times. V and J are TRBV7-2 and TRBJ1-4, with 8 bases that match TRBD1. The CDR3 loop spans 15 amino acids. Losses at the gene ends were 5 bases for V and 2 bases for J; bases not matched to a gene: 4. Germline V gene lookup returns CDR1 SGHTA and CDR2 FQGNSA. CDR3 in amino acids: CASSPHRGTNEKLFF. In DNA, the CDR3 is TGTGCCAGCAGCCCACACAGGGGGACTAATGAAAAACTGTTTTTT. Full variable domain (missing parts from reference TRBV7-2 and TRBJ1-4): GAGVSQSPSNKVTEKGKDVELRCDPISGHTALYWYRQSLGQGLEFLIYFQGNSAPDKSGLPSDRFSAERTGGSVSTLTIQRTQQEDSAVYLCASSPHRGTNEKLFFGSGTQLSVL.

This clone came up once. The chain recombines TRBV9 with TRBJ2-5; 7 bases are a match to TRBD2. Germline V CDR1 and CDR2: SGDLS, YYNGEE. This CDR3 region has 15 residues. The V gene end was trimmed by 0 bases and the J gene end by 3 bases; junction bases not matched to a gene: 5. CDR3 coding DNA: TGTGCCAGCAGCGTAGGACTAGCCTTAGAAGAGACCCAGTACTTC. Its translation is CASSVGLALEETQYF.

The table lists this clone with a few counts. CDR3 sequence reads: CASSLSHILSGNTIYF. CDR3 DNA sequence: TGCGCCAGCAGCTTGAGTCACATCCTCTCTGGAAACACCATATATTTT. The V and J genes are TRBV5-1 and TRBJ1-3; D uncertain. CDR3 length: 16 amino acids. Germline V lookup: CDR1 SGHRS, CDR2 YFSETQ. Trimming stripped 1 base from V and 0 bases from J, with 11 bases between.

CDR3: CASSQRGRLNYGYTF. For the CDR3, the DNA is TGTGCCAGCAGCCAACGGGGAAGGCTTAACTATGGCTACACCTTC. The chain links TRBV3-1 (or the pseudogene TRBV3-2) to TRBJ1-2; no clear D gene. Germline loops: CDR1 LGHDT, CDR2 YNNKEL (reference sequence). Trimming left V 2 bases short and J 1 base short, with 11 bases between. This CDR3 comprises 15 residues.

This sequence joins TRBV5-4 and TRBJ1-5, with a weak D call TRBD1 (6 bases). The germline gives CDR1 SGHNT, CDR2 YYREEE (reference sequence). V lost 3 bases and J lost 3, with 10 bases in between. The CDR3 is 14 residues long. The CDR3 DNA follows: TGTGCCAGCAGCTACGGGGGGGCCAATCAGCCCCAGCATTTT. It translates to CASSYGGANQPQHF.

The CDR3 sequence is CASSPEVAGGTEAFF. DNA for the CDR3: TGTGCCAGCAGCCCCGAGGTCGCAGGGGGGACTGAAGCTTTCTTT. The V gene is TRBV5-5, the J gene TRBJ1-1; TRBD1 matches at 7 bases. The CDR3 is made up of 15 amino acids. Trimming at V came to 4 bases and at J to 5 bases, leaving 11 bases not matched to a gene. In germline, CDR1 is SGHKS, CDR2 YYEKEE (reference sequence).

The chain is built from TRBV2 and TRBJ2-3; D is perhaps TRBD2 (5 bases). Trimming took 6 bases from V and 3 from J, leaving 7 bases between them. Germline CDR1 and CDR2: SNHLY and FYNNEI. The length of the CDR3 is 12 residues. CDR3 bases: TGTGCCAGCAGAGGCGGGACAGATACGCAGTATTTT. Its translation: CASRGGTDTQYF.

The chain employs TRBV28 and TRBJ1-2; TRBD1 might be the D (5 bases). With 2 bases removed from V and 8 bases from J, the gap between germline ends came to 12 bases. This CDR3 contains 13 residues. Germline-derived CDR1 and CDR2 are MDHEN and SYDVKM. CDR3 in DNA: TGTGCCAGCAGTTTACGGCAGGGAAGCGGCTACACCTTC. It encodes CASSLRQGSGYTF.

The count of this clone is one. The chain is built from TRBV2 and TRBJ1-1; D not certain. Looked up from germline, CDR1 is SNHLY and CDR2 is FYNNEI. This CDR3 is built from 12 residues. V dropped 4 bases and J dropped 5 bases, with 8 bases sitting between them. In nucleotides, the CDR3 is TGTGCCAGCAGTGCGTTGTTAACTGAAGCTTTCTTT. Protein: CASSALLTEAFF.

CDR3 DNA: TGTGCCAGCAGCCCTGGACAGGGGGTGGGAAACACCATATATTTT. Its protein is CASSPGQGVGNTIYF. This chain uses TRBV3-1 (or the pseudogene TRBV3-2) with TRBJ1-3; TRBD1 matches at 10 bases. V was clipped by 4 bases and J by 4 bases; unmatched bases: 4. The germline CDR1 and CDR2 sequences are LGHDT and YNNKEL (reference sequence). The CDR3 has 15 residues.

The rearrangement links TRBV10-3 to TRBJ1-5; D may be TRBD1 (5 bases). Trimming left V 6 bases short and J 4 bases short, with 10 bases between. The CDR3 has 13 residues. Germline lookup yields CDR1 ENHRY and CDR2 SYGVKD. The CDR3 nucleotides read TGTGCCATCAGCCCGAACAGGAATCAGCCCCAGCATTTT. As protein: CAISPNRNQPQHF.

V is TRBV19 and J is TRBJ2-6, with TRBD1 matching over 7 bases. The CDR3 is made up of 17 amino acids. Per the germline V gene, CDR1 is LNHDA and CDR2 is SQIVND (reference sequence). The ends lost 4 bases at V and 0 bases at J; junction bases unmatched: 6. In DNA form, the CDR3 reads TGTGCCAGTAGTAGGGAACAGGGGCACTCTGGGGCCAACGTCCTGACTTTC. Translating it yields CASSREQGHSGANVLTF.

The chain couples TRBV19 to TRBJ2-5; 8 bases line up with TRBD1. This CDR3 region has 14 residues. Germline values: CDR1 LNHDA, CDR2 SQIVND (reference sequence). The junction had 9 bases not matched to a gene; V was cut back by 6 bases and J by 6 bases. CDR3 in DNA: TGTGCCAGTAGCCCCGGGACAGGATTACAGACCCAGTACTTC. Its translation: CASSPGTGLQTQYF.

The CDR3 DNA reads as TGTGCCAGCAGCCAGAACAGGGATAGGAACACTGAAGCTTTCTTT. Translation gives CASSQNRDRNTEAFF. The chain joins TRBV11-1 to TRBJ1-1, with a possible D match to TRBD1 (6 bases). Germline V gives CDR1 SGHAT, CDR2 FQDESV (reference sequence). The CDR3 totals 15 residues. Trimming left V 5 bases short and J 1 base short, with 14 bases between.

The chain is built from TRBV5-1 and TRBJ2-1; 11 bases fit TRBD2. Germline-derived CDR1 and CDR2 are SGHRS and YFSETQ. This CDR3 is 15 amino acids long. With 4 bases clipped from V and 7 bases from J, the junction kept 7 bases outside the gene matches. This chain's CDR3 is CASSPNPSGRNEQFF. The CDR3, as DNA: TGCGCCAGCAGCCCGAACCCTAGCGGGAGGAATGAGCAGTTCTTC.

The table lists this clone with a count of one. The gene calls are TRBV5-1 and TRBJ2-2, with D hard to call. Germline loops: CDR1 SGHRS, CDR2 YFSETQ. This CDR3 contains 12 residues. Trimming removed 1 base at V and 6 bases at J, with 4 bases between. CDR3 nucleotide sequence: TGCGCCAGCAGCTTGCTATCCGGGGAGCTGTTTTTT. This codes for CASSLLSGELFF.

The rearrangement uses TRBV6-6 and TRBJ2-1; 9 bases are a match to TRBD1. CDR1 MNHNY and CDR2 SVGAGI come from the germline V gene (reference sequence). This CDR3 spans 15 amino acids. J lost 8 bases, V lost 6 bases, and 11 bases had no gene match. The DNA of the CDR3 is TGTGCCAGCAGCTACGGGACAGGGTTATTAGATGAGCAGTTCTTC. This translates into CASSYGTGLLDEQFF.

CDR3 nucleotide sequence: TGTGCCAGCAGTGAAAGCCAGGTCGGGGAGCTGTTTTTT. Its protein is CASSESQVGELFF. This chain uses TRBV2 with TRBJ2-2; D unclear. The CDR3 has 13 amino acids. V lost 2 bases and J lost 7, with 8 bases in between. From germline, CDR1 is SNHLY and CDR2 FYNNEI.